What follows is one T cell receptor (beta chain) and its context. Its antigen remains unidentified. Trimming left V 7 bases short and J 3 bases short, with 12 bases between. Germline assignment: CDR1 MNHEY and CDR2 SVGEGT. The CDR3 extends over 13 amino acids. The data originate from a study of T cells after yellow fever vaccination. At the level of the study: The fractions with low cell numbers were processed using SMART-Seq v4 Ultra Low Input.

Points from the study as a whole: Weaker overall was a secondary response that nonetheless peaked faster, on day 5 versus 15.

5'RACE template switching produced TCR cDNA carrying a universal primer site and UMIs. TCRdb reprocessed the 5' RACE reads via MiXCR and lists one record per CDR3 protein. The profile shows some 600,000 distinct CDR3 sequences, about a sixth of them singletons. The material sequenced was PBMCs, taken 4 to 5 days after the first yellow fever vaccination. This chain links TRBV6-2 or TRBV6-3 with TRBJ1-1; D gene uncertain. The sequence derives from a man in his late teens or twenties who received the YFV17D yellow fever vaccine. In DNA, the CDR3 is TGTGCCAGCACCTCCGCCGGGGACACTGAAGCTTTCTTT. This encodes CASTSAGDTEAFF.